The source of this T cell receptor (beta chain) is a study of cytomegalovirus exposure and HLA in healthy donors. CDR3 length: 16 amino acids. CDR1 is MNHNY, CDR2 SVGAGI, per germline (reference sequence). The PCR had 60 Vbeta and 13 Jbeta primers. Clones were read by immunoSEQ multiplex PCR, and TCRdb kept only the in-frame ones, dropping some. The sample includes 100,000 to 150,000 clones, under 80% of them seen just once. A remark on this clone: The junction departs from germline at one end; a sequencing error may be responsible.

The rearrangement uses TRBV6-6 and TRBJ2-3, with TRBD1 matching 8 bases. The sample was PBMCs. The TCR originated in a woman aged 55 to 70 in good health and CMV-seropositive. CDR3 nucleotide sequence: TGTGCCAACAGTTACCAAGGGACAGGTGGTGTGGATACGCAGTATTTT. The encoded protein is CANSYQGTGGVDTQYF.